A single sample is the source of the 21 T cell receptor beta chains below, sequenced in a study of blood T cell repertoires in COVID-19 (dated by TCRdb to the early 2020s). The library relied on the immunoSEQ multiplex PCR assay. What TCRdb holds here is the immuneACCESS table cut down to in-frame rearrangements. Part of the clones is not present; checked against another copy, under half of the missing clones reflect an unresolved V gene, and the others are unexplained. In all, the sample holds 300,000 to 450,000 clones, and approximately 87% of those were seen once. 1% to 1.5% of the sample rests with the top ten. The source material was PBMCs or T cells enriched from blood (not recorded which). Receptors were obtained from a man aged 25-45 years who had recovered from COVID-19.

The chain joins TRBV25-1 to TRBJ2-7; 11 bases line up with TRBD1. The CDR3 extends over 15 amino acids. The junction had 2 bases not matched to a gene; V was cut back by 4 bases and J by 0 bases. CDR1 and CDR2 (germline): MGHDK, SYGVNS. The CDR3 nucleotides are TGTGCCAGCAGTGCCGGGACAGGGGGCTCCTACGAGCAGTACTTC. It specifies CASSAGTGGSYEQYF.

The chain uses TRBV3-1 (or the pseudogene TRBV3-2) and TRBJ1-2; perhaps TRBD1 as D (5 bases). V lost 0 bases and J 7 bases, leaving 12 bases between the germline ends. Germline V lookup: CDR1 LGHDT, CDR2 YNNKEL (reference sequence). The CDR3 sequence is 14 residues long. For the CDR3, the DNA is TGTGCCAGCAGCCAAGATTTGGGGGGGAGTGGCTACACCTTC. It specifies CASSQDLGGSGYTF.

The rearrangement links TRBV27 to TRBJ2-1; 9 bases fit TRBD2. The V segment lost 5 bases and the J segment 5 bases; nucleotides outside the gene matches: 7. CDR1 and CDR2 (germline): MNHEY, SMNVEV (reference sequence). The CDR3 sequence is 15 residues long. The CDR3 region is CASSHIAGADNEQFF. The CDR3 coding sequence is TGTGCCAGCAGTCACATAGCGGGGGCCGACAATGAGCAGTTCTTC.

This clone was seen only once. The sample carries other DNA sequences with the same CDR3. CDR3 protein: CASSPRWANTEAFF. The CDR3 region has the DNA TGTGCCAGCAGTCCACGTTGGGCCAACACTGAAGCTTTCTTT. This chain uses TRBV6-5 with TRBJ1-1; D remains ambiguous. The CDR3 has 14 amino acids. CDR1 MNHEY and CDR2 SVGAGI come from the germline V gene. The V end was cut by 5 bases, the J end by 2 bases, with 12 bases between.

DNA for the CDR3: TGTGCCAGCAGCCCCCACAGGCGGAACACTGAAGCTTTCTTT. Protein: CASSPHRRNTEAFF. The V call is TRBV3-1 (or the pseudogene TRBV3-2), the J call TRBJ1-1; D possibly corresponds to TRBD1 (5 bases). In germline, CDR1 is LGHDT, CDR2 YNNKEL (reference sequence). Trimming took 4 bases from V and 1 from J, leaving 10 bases between them. The CDR3 has 14 residues.

V usage is TRBV21-1 and J usage is TRBJ2-7; TRBD1, the D gene given by the table, was not confirmed from the DNA. TRBV21-1 represents a pseudogene. CDR3 length: 14 amino acids. The CDR3 is CASRGHPRTSEQYF. The CDR3 DNA reads as TGTGCCAGCAGAGGACACCCCAGAACCTCCGAGCAGTACTTC.

The rearrangement links TRBV27 to TRBJ1-1; D might be TRBD1 (5 bases). V shed 2 bases and J shed 1 base, with 17 bases lying between them. The germline gives CDR1 MNHEY, CDR2 SMNVEV (reference sequence). This CDR3 is 17 amino acids long. The CDR3 loop reads CASSLAQPGYANTEAFF. The CDR3 DNA sequence: TGTGCCAGCAGTTTAGCCCAGCCAGGGTATGCGAACACTGAAGCTTTCTTT.

This CDR3 reads CASSLEQEEKLFF. CDR3 DNA sequence: TGCGCCAGCAGCTTGGAACAGGAAGAAAAACTGTTTTTT. The V call is TRBV5-1, the J call TRBJ1-4; D may be TRBD1 (5 bases). This CDR3 spans 13 amino acids. Per the germline V gene, CDR1 is SGHRS and CDR2 is YFSETQ. V lost 0 bases to trimming and J lost 8 bases, with 8 bases between them.

This clone occurred once. The rearrangement links TRBV9 to TRBJ2-1; 14 nucleotides agree with TRBD2. The CDR3 is 17 amino acids. V lost 4 bases and J lost 3; bases outside the gene matches: 6. Germline loops: CDR1 SGDLS, CDR2 YYNGEE. CDR3 nucleotides: TGTGCCAGCAGCCCCGGGACTAGCGGGGGTGTCTACAATGAGCAGTTCTTC. Translated, it gives CASSPGTSGGVYNEQFF. Variable domain in full (rest from reference TRBV9 and TRBJ2-1): DSGVTQTPKHLITATGQRVTLRCSPRSGDLSVYWYQQSLDQGLQFLIQYYNGEERAKGNILERFSAQQFPDLHSELNLSSLELGDSALYFCASSPGTSGGVYNEQFFGPGTRLTVL.

This clone appeared once. The J gene is TRBJ2-1, the V gene TRBV10-1; TRBD1 agrees at 10 bases. The CDR3 length is 12 residues. J lost 14 bases, V lost 0 bases, and 1 base had no gene match. The V gene's germline CDR1 is WNHNN and CDR2 SYGVQD (reference sequence). Written as DNA, the CDR3 is TGCGCCAGCAGTGAGTCCGGGACAGGGGAGTTCTTC. This encodes CASSESGTGEFF.

The J gene is TRBJ1-6, the V gene TRBV7-2; perhaps TRBD1 as D (5 bases). The CDR3 runs to 14 residues. V lost 5 bases to trimming and J lost 9 bases, with 14 bases between them. The V gene's germline CDR1 is SGHTA and CDR2 FQGNSA. Written as DNA, the CDR3 is TGTGCCAGCAGCCCCCAGGGTAGGGGTTCACCCCTCCACTTT. Its protein is CASSPQGRGSPLHF.

DNA for the CDR3: TGTGCCAGCTCCCCCACGGACAGGGCGAGAGGCTACACCTTC. Encoded protein: CASSPTDRARGYTF. This chain uses TRBV18 with TRBJ1-2; the match to TRBD1 covers 8 bases. CDR3 length equals 14 residues. The germline V gene encodes CDR1 KGHSH and CDR2 LQKENI. The junction had 11 bases not matched to a gene; V was cut back by 6 bases and J by 8 bases.

In its sample, this clone was seen once. The chain combines TRBV5-4 with TRBJ1-1; D is uncertain. Germline V gene sequence: CDR1 SGHNT, CDR2 YYREEE (reference sequence). The CDR3 totals 14 residues. V lost 2 bases and J 1 base, leaving 9 bases between the germline ends. The CDR3 region has the DNA TGTGCCAGCAGCTTTGCACCACAGAACACTGAAGCTTTCTTT. Its translation: CASSFAPQNTEAFF.

The chain couples TRBV19 to TRBJ1-5; a possible D gene is TRBD1 (6 bases). V was shortened by 4 bases and J by 5 bases, with 12 bases between the two germline ends. The CDR3 is 14 amino acids. Germline CDR1 reads LNHDA; CDR2 reads SQIVND (reference sequence). The CDR3 sequence: CASSTADRYQPQHF. CDR3 bases: TGTGCCAGTAGTACCGCCGACAGGTATCAGCCCCAGCATTTT.

The chain uses TRBV19 and TRBJ2-2; 8 bases align to TRBD2. CDR3 length: 15 amino acids. After removal of 6 bases from V and 0 bases from J, the junction contained 3 bases not matched to a gene. Germline-derived CDR1 and CDR2 are LNHDA and SQIVND (reference sequence). In nucleotides, the CDR3 is TGTGCCAGTAGCGAGGGACTAGCGAACACCGGGGAGCTGTTTTTT. Translating it yields CASSEGLANTGELFF.

The V call is TRBV7-2, the J call TRBJ2-5, with D maybe TRBD1 (5 bases). There are 16 residues in the CDR3. Trimming removed 6 bases from V and 7 bases from J, with 24 bases in between. Germline V gene lookup returns CDR1 SGHTA and CDR2 FQGNSA. This CDR3 is CASSPRNTAGQGTQYF. In nucleotides, the CDR3 is TGTGCCAGCAGTCCCCGAAACACAGCCGGGCAGGGGACCCAGTACTTC.

The chain carries TRBV5-8 and TRBJ1-5, with 7 positions matching TRBD1. Losses at the gene ends were 5 bases for V and 0 bases for J; bases not matched to a gene: 5. Germline V lookup: CDR1 SGHTS, CDR2 YDEGEE. The CDR3 length is 15 residues. This CDR3 is CASRRRQGSNQPQHF. The CDR3 DNA sequence: TGTGCCAGCAGGAGAAGACAGGGTAGCAATCAGCCCCAGCATTTT.

CDR3 DNA: TGTGCCAGCAGCCAGGGACAGGGGGACAATCAGCCCCAGCATTTT. Residues: CASSQGQGDNQPQHF. The chain is built from TRBV7-9 and TRBJ1-5, with 11 bases that match TRBD1. Germline CDR1 SEHNR, CDR2 FQNEAQ (reference sequence). This CDR3 has 15 residues. V was pared by 5 bases and J by 3 bases, with 3 bases of the junction left unmatched.

This clone was seen once. This chain joins TRBV9 and TRBJ2-2; 9 bases match TRBD1. Looked up from germline, CDR1 is SGDLS and CDR2 is YYNGEE. V shed 4 bases and J 7 bases; nucleotides not matched to a gene: 8. The length of the CDR3 is 15 residues. CDR3 amino acids: CASSSTGGAGGELFF. Here the CDR3 DNA reads TGTGCCAGCAGCTCCACAGGGGGCGCAGGCGGGGAGCTGTTTTTT.

This chain links TRBV6-4 with TRBJ2-7, with TRBD1 identical over 10 bases. The CDR3 spans 12 residues. The V segment lost 11 bases and the J segment 5 bases; nucleotides outside the gene matches: 6. Per the germline V gene, CDR1 is MRHNA and CDR2 is SNTAGT. The CDR3 DNA reads as TGTGCCGCCCTGGGACAGGGGAACGAGCAGTACTTC. Encoded protein: CAALGQGNEQYF.

This chain links TRBV12-3 or TRBV12-4 with TRBJ1-2; D might be TRBD1 (6 bases). The CDR3 has 13 amino acids. The V and J ends lost 6 bases and 4 bases respectively, with 12 bases between them. The DNA of the CDR3 is TGTGCCAGCAGCCAGGGGTTCATCTATGGCTACACCTTC. Protein: CASSQGFIYGYTF.